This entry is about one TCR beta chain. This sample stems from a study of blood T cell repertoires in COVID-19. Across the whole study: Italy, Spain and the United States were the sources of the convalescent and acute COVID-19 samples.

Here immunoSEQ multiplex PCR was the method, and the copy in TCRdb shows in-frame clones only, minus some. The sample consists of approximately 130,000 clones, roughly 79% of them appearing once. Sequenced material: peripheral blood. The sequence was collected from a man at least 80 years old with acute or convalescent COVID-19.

CDR3 bases: TGTGCCAGCAGTTACTCTTCGGGCCTAGCCTCCTACGAGCAGTACTTC. It translates to CASSYSSGLASYEQYF. The chain has TRBV6-5 and TRBJ2-7, with D maybe TRBD2 (5 bases). With 0 bases removed from V and 0 bases from J, the gap between germline ends came to 12 bases. Germline V CDR1 and CDR2: MNHEY, SVGAGI. This CDR3 contains 16 residues.